The 29 T cell receptor beta chains given below trace back to one sample, sequenced in a study of blood T cells in healthy people across ages. It was with a sample-barcoded 5' primer and a J-beta primer mix that a second PCR of about 6 to 12 cycles was run. TCRdb processed the 5' RACE reads anew with MiXCR; each CDR3 protein has one entry. Of 800,000 to 950,000 distinct CDR3 sequences detected, about 28% appear once; the ten largest clones hold roughly 10%. These data also formed part of another study, on T cells of mothers and their children.

The specimen was blood. These receptors all come from a middle-aged woman in good health.

This clonotype was counted once. The rearrangement uses TRBV7-3 and TRBJ2-1, with 7 bases identical to TRBD1. CDR1 and CDR2 (germline): SGHTA, FQGTGA. Unmatched junction bases numbered 13, after V lost 1 base and J lost 4 bases. The CDR3 is 18 amino acids. The DNA of the CDR3 is TGTGCCAGCAGCTTAAATGTGGACGCCGGGACAGTTTACAATGAGCAGTTCTTC. Its protein is CASSLNVDAGTVYNEQFF.

In regard to this clonotype: Compared with germline, one end of the junction differs, possibly owing to a read error. The rearrangement joins TRBV7-3 to TRBJ2-1, with 14 bases aligning to TRBD2. Per germline, CDR1 SGHTA and CDR2 FQGTGA. The CDR3 has 20 amino acids. CDR3 residues: CSSSSTMGLAGANSGNEQFF. In DNA form, the CDR3 reads TGTTCCAGCAGCTCTACAATGGGACTAGCGGGGGCCAACTCGGGGAATGAGCAGTTCTTC.

This sequence joins TRBV2 and TRBJ2-1, with 8 positions matching TRBD2. The CDR3 length is 13 residues. The V and J ends lost 3 bases and 8 bases, in that order; junction bases with no gene match: 3. Germline lookup yields CDR1 SNHLY and CDR2 FYNNEI. CDR3 residues: CASSDLTSDEQFF. The CDR3 bases are TGTGCCAGCAGTGACTTGACTAGCGATGAGCAGTTCTTC.

For this clonotype: A single base separates this from a much larger clone, so it may be a read error. The chain joins TRBV29-1 to TRBJ2-5; D is ambiguous. The germline gives CDR1 SQVTM, CDR2 ANQGSEA. Trimming removed 4 bases from V and 11 bases from J, with 14 bases in between. This CDR3 has 11 amino acids. CDR3 residues: CSVVIDIEQYF. In nucleotides, the CDR3 is TGCAGCGTTGTAATAGATATTGAGCAGTACTTC.

This clonotype was observed a handful of times. The chain has TRBV7-2 and TRBJ2-3, with D uncertain. Germline assignment: CDR1 SGHTA and CDR2 FQGNSA. The V end was cut by 0 bases, the J end by 8 bases, with 15 bases between. The CDR3 totals 15 residues. The CDR3 DNA reads TGTGCCAGCAGCTTAGCAGCCATGCCAGACGGTACGCAGTATTTT. Translated, it gives CASSLAAMPDGTQYF.

About this clonotype itself: At one boundary the junction diverges from the germline segment, which might be a read error. This sequence joins TRBV5-1 and TRBJ1-6, with D possibly matching TRBD1 (6 bases). CDR3 size: 16 residues. CDR1 and CDR2 (germline): SGHRS, YFSETQ. The CDR3 DNA follows: TGCGCCGGCAGCACGTCCCTGGGACAAAATAATTCACCCCTCCACTTT. Translating it yields CAGSTSLGQNNSPLHF.

The DNA of the CDR3 is TGTGCCATCAGGGGACAACAAGAGACCCAGTACTTC. It encodes CAIRGQQETQYF. The V and J genes are TRBV10-3 and TRBJ2-5; D may be TRBD1 (6 bases). The CDR3 totals 12 residues. Germline loops: CDR1 ENHRY, CDR2 SYGVKD. V gave up 6 bases and J gave up 2 bases, with 7 bases separating them.

This clonotype was recorded many times. The chain has TRBV5-5 and TRBJ1-5, with no clear D. The CDR3 is made up of 17 amino acids. Per the germline V gene, CDR1 is SGHKS and CDR2 is YYEKEE (reference sequence). The V and J ends lost 4 bases and 6 bases respectively, with 23 bases between them. The CDR3 DNA reads as TGTGCCAGCAGCCTGGCCCCGTGGGCCGGGGAGCGTCAGCCCCAGCATTTT. It codes for CASSLAPWAGERQPQHF.

As concerns this clonotype: A junction boundary mismatches the germline segment, possibly from a read error. The chain links TRBV28 to TRBJ2-3; 7 nucleotides line up with TRBD1. Germline V gene sequence: CDR1 MDHEN, CDR2 SYDVKM. The CDR3 loop spans 15 amino acids. CDR3 residues: CASSLGDSRTGTQYF. CDR3 coding DNA: TGTGCCAGCAGTTTGGGGGACAGTCGCACAGGTACGCAGTATTTT.

This clonotype was observed a few times. The chain is built from TRBV7-2 and TRBJ2-5; 8 bases map to TRBD2. The CDR3 consists of 16 residues. Germline V gene lookup returns CDR1 SGHTA and CDR2 FQGNSA. With V trimmed by 5 bases and J by 1 base, 9 bases remained unmatched. In DNA, the CDR3 is TGTGCCAGCAGCCCCAACGGGGGGGCCGTCCAAGAGACCCAGTACTTC. This sequence encodes CASSPNGGAVQETQYF.

This sequence joins TRBV30 and TRBJ2-7; 7 bases fit TRBD1. Germline V gene lookup returns CDR1 GTSNPN and CDR2 SVGIG (reference sequence). This CDR3 is built from 11 residues. V gave up 5 bases and J gave up 3 bases; unmatched junction bases: 1. The CDR3 region is CAWGDSYEQYF. CDR3 coding DNA: TGTGCCTGGGGGGACAGCTACGAGCAGTACTTC.

This clonotype was seen more than once but under ten times. The chain employs TRBV7-2 and TRBJ2-1; 10 bases align to TRBD2. V lost 6 bases, J lost 9 bases, and 8 bases stayed unmatched. The CDR3 contains 14 residues. Germline CDR1 is SGHTA and CDR2 is FQGNSA. The CDR3 sequence: CASRRGTSESEQFF. In nucleotides, the CDR3 is TGTGCCAGCAGACGCGGGACTAGCGAATCTGAGCAGTTCTTC.

The chain combines TRBV7-8 with TRBJ1-6; D is perhaps TRBD1 (5 bases). Germline V gene data show CDR1 as SGHVS and CDR2 as FQNEAQ. Trimming shortened V by 4 bases and J by 0 bases, and 13 bases separated the two germline ends. The CDR3 contains 17 residues. The CDR3 region is CASSSGGRSSYNSPLHF. CDR3 bases: TGTGCCAGCAGCTCGGGGGGGAGGAGCTCCTATAATTCACCCCTCCACTTT.

A few counts support this clonotype. The genes are TRBV3-1 and TRBJ1-1; D is undetermined. Germline V gives CDR1 LGHDT, CDR2 YNNKEL (reference sequence). This CDR3 contains 17 residues. V lost 0 bases and J 2 bases, leaving 16 bases between the germline ends. The CDR3 region is CASSQDGAAHINTEAFF. The DNA for the CDR3 is TGTGCCAGCAGCCAAGATGGAGCCGCGCACATAAACACTGAAGCTTTCTTT.

Note on this clonotype: This may arise from a read error, as a much more abundant clone is one base away. The chain recombines TRBV10-3 with TRBJ2-1; 7 bases agree with TRBD1. This CDR3 is 14 amino acids long. J lost 11 bases, V lost 7 bases, and 14 bases had no gene match. Looked up from germline, CDR1 is ENHRY and CDR2 is SYGVKD. For the CDR3, the DNA is TGTGCCATCACCCCGACAGGGCCGGGTAATAAGCAGTTCTTC. Translation: CAITPTGPGNKQFF.

This clonotype turned up a few times. The CDR3: CASSRSLRGGTEAFF. CDR3 bases: TGTGCCAGCAGTCGGTCTCTTCGCGGGGGCACTGAAGCTTTCTTT. V is TRBV27 and J is TRBJ1-1; a possible D gene is TRBD1 (5 bases). The germline V gene has CDR1 MNHEY and CDR2 SMNVEV (reference sequence). Trimming left V 5 bases short and J 4 bases short, with 17 bases between. CDR3 size: 15 residues.

This clonotype has at least ten counts. The rearrangement uses TRBV15 and TRBJ1-4; D is undetermined. V was cut by 1 base and J by 0 bases, with 9 bases left in between. CDR3 length: 16 residues. Germline lookup yields CDR1 LNHNV and CDR2 YYDKDF (reference sequence). The CDR3 is CATSRVTAATNEKLFF. The CDR3, as DNA: TGTGCCACCAGCAGAGTAACAGCCGCAACTAATGAAAAACTGTTTTTT. Full variable domain (remainder filled in from reference TRBV15 and TRBJ1-4): DAMVIQNPRYQVTQFGKPVTLSCSQTLNHNVMYWYQQKSSQAPKLLFHYYDKDFNNEADTPDNFQSRRPNTSFCFLDIRSPGLGDTAMYLCATSRVTAATNEKLFFGSGTQLSVL.

The chain uses TRBV28 and TRBJ2-2; no clear D. The V end was cut by 7 bases, the J end by 4 bases, with 10 bases between. This CDR3 contains 13 residues. The germline gives CDR1 MDHEN, CDR2 SYDVKM. CDR3 coding DNA: TGTGCCAGCATAGTAAAGGGCACCGGGGAGCTGTTTTTT. Residues: CASIVKGTGELFF.

The DNA of the CDR3 is TGTGCCAGCAGCTTGGCGCCAGCACATTACAATGAGCAGTACTTC. Its translation: CASSLAPAHYNEQYF. This chain joins TRBV7-2 and TRBJ2-5; D is uncertain. The CDR3 has 15 amino acids. Trimming removed 3 bases at V and 11 bases at J, with 22 bases between. Germline V lookup: CDR1 SGHTA, CDR2 FQGNSA.

This clonotype has only a few counts. The chain recombines TRBV4-1 with TRBJ1-4; 9 positions match TRBD1. Trimming took 3 bases from V and 6 from J; bases not matched to a gene: 5. CDR3 size: 15 residues. The germline CDR1 and CDR2 sequences are MGHRA and YSYEKL. CDR3 nucleotide sequence: TGCGCCAGCAGCCATCGACAGGGGGATTATGAAAAACTGTTTTTT. This gives the protein CASSHRQGDYEKLFF.

In its sample, this clonotype was seen many times. The chain recombines TRBV7-3 with TRBJ2-2; the D gene is possibly TRBD2 (5 bases). This CDR3 has 22 residues. Per the germline V gene, CDR1 is SGHTA and CDR2 is FQGTGA. V lost 6 bases and J 0 bases, leaving 32 bases between the germline ends. This CDR3 reads CASSRYRDPGRSIPANTGELFF. Here the CDR3 DNA reads TGTGCCAGCAGTCGATATCGGGATCCTGGACGGTCGATACCCGCGAACACCGGGGAGCTGTTTTTT.

The CDR3 DNA reads as TGTGCCAGCAGCTTCTACTCTGGGGCCAACGTCCTGACTTTC. Encoded protein: CASSFYSGANVLTF. The rearrangement joins TRBV3-1 to TRBJ2-6, with no clear D. The CDR3 is made up of 14 amino acids. Germline-derived CDR1 and CDR2 are LGHDT and YNNKEL (reference sequence). V was cut by 5 bases and J by 0 bases, with 5 bases left in between.

The table lists this clonotype with many counts. In nucleotides, the CDR3 is TGTGCCAGCAGCTTAGCTGGGTGGGACCACTGGCTGTTCTTC. Protein product: CASSLAGWDHWLFF. The chain uses TRBV7-9 and TRBJ2-1, with D possibly being TRBD1 or TRBD2 (5 bases each). Trimming stripped 0 bases from V and 15 bases from J, with 18 bases between. The CDR3 contains 14 residues. Germline V lookup: CDR1 SEHNR, CDR2 FQNEAQ (reference sequence).

This clonotype was detected a few times. Here the CDR3 reads CASSPFPGSYEQYF. The CDR3 DNA reads TGTGCCAGCAGCCCCTTCCCGGGCTCCTACGAGCAGTATTTT. The chain combines TRBV3-1 with TRBJ2-3; D remains unclear. The CDR3 totals 14 residues. Trimming removed 4 bases from V and 11 bases from J, with 19 bases in between. The germline CDR1 and CDR2 sequences are LGHDT and YNNKEL (reference sequence).

This clonotype turned up a few times. The rearrangement joins TRBV5-5 to TRBJ2-4; TRBD1 matches 8 bases. Germline loops: CDR1 SGHKS, CDR2 YYEKEE (reference sequence). V trimming: 0 bases; J trimming: 8 bases; junction bases outside the gene matches: 10. The CDR3 consists of 16 residues. The CDR3 region is CASSLGMAGGVDIQYF. In DNA, the CDR3 is TGTGCCAGCAGCTTGGGAATGGCAGGGGGCGTTGACATTCAGTACTTC.

This clonotype showed up just once. This chain links TRBV5-1 with TRBJ2-1; 7 positions agree with TRBD2. The CDR3 runs to 14 residues. The V and J ends lost 4 bases and 12 bases, in that order; junction bases with no gene match: 13. Germline CDR1 SGHRS, CDR2 YFSETQ. The CDR3 DNA sequence: TGCGCCAGCAGCCCCAGCGGGGTTATCGATGGGCAGTTCTTC. This sequence encodes CASSPSGVIDGQFF.

This clonotype was detected a few times. CDR3 nucleotide sequence: TGTGCCAGCAGTTCCTCCCTTATCGGGGGCCCTAATGAAAAACTGTTTTTT. This gives the protein CASSSSLIGGPNEKLFF. The chain joins TRBV28 to TRBJ1-4, with D maybe TRBD1 (6 bases). This CDR3 is 17 amino acids long. The ends were cut back, 4 bases at V and 3 bases at J, with 18 bases in the middle. Germline V gene lookup returns CDR1 MDHEN and CDR2 SYDVKM.

This clonotype was observed a few times. One end of the junction does not line up with germline, which may come from a read error. The chain employs TRBV7-9 and TRBJ1-6; 7 bases match TRBD1. CDR1 and CDR2 from the germline V gene are SEHNR and FQNEAQ (reference sequence). The CDR3 loop spans 15 amino acids. This CDR3 is CAGSPPGTENSPLHF. DNA of the CDR3: TGTGCCGGCAGCCCGCCAGGGACAGAAAATTCACCCCTCCACTTT.

This chain uses TRBV12-3 or TRBV12-4 with TRBJ1-3; 8 nucleotides agree with TRBD1. The CDR3 covers 12 residues. In nucleotides, the CDR3 is TGTGCTACCGGGACAGGAGAAAACACCATATATTTT. Translated, it gives CATGTGENTIYF.